These 8 T cell receptor beta chains were sequenced from one sample in a study of cytomegalovirus exposure and HLA in healthy donors. Use of 60 Vbeta and 13 Jbeta primers characterized the PCR. The repertoire was sequenced with immunoSEQ multiplex PCR; TCRdb's copy has only in-frame clones and lacks some. The sample has some 110,000 clones, 60% to 75% seen once. Sequenced input: PBMCs. The receptors were sampled from a woman aged 50 to 60 in good health and CMV-seropositive.

Turning to this clone: Possible read error: a much larger clone is one base away. This chain joins TRBV4-1 and TRBJ2-7; 12 nucleotides agree with TRBD1. With 3 bases clipped from V and 2 bases from J, the junction kept 2 bases outside the gene matches. CDR1 MGHRA and CDR2 YSYEKL come from the germline V gene. CDR3 size: 15 residues. The CDR3 loop reads CASSQGQGATYEQYF. CDR3 in DNA: TGCGCCAGCAGCCAGGGACAGGGGGCAACCTACGAGCAGTACTTC.

The J gene is TRBJ1-3, the V gene TRBV4-2; D not resolved. Per the germline V gene, CDR1 is LGHNA and CDR2 is YNFKEQ. Trimming took off 4 bases at V and 1 base at J, with 8 bases between the two ends. The CDR3 is made up of 14 amino acids. CDR3 residues: CASSPLPSGNTIYF. CDR3 coding DNA: TGTGCCAGCAGCCCGCTACCGTCTGGAAACACCATATATTTT.

The rearrangement links TRBV25-1 to TRBJ1-4; 11 nucleotides line up with TRBD1. This CDR3 is built from 14 residues. Per the germline V gene, CDR1 is MGHDK and CDR2 is SYGVNS. Trimming cost V 4 bases and J 7 bases; bases outside gene matches: 2. The CDR3 is CASSGTGGFEKLFF. As DNA, the CDR3 is TGTGCCAGCAGTGGGACAGGGGGCTTTGAAAAACTGTTTTTT.

This clone has just a few counts. This chain links TRBV6-1 with TRBJ2-3; TRBD2 matches 7 bases. This CDR3 is built from 15 residues. Germline CDR1 MNHNS, CDR2 SASEGT. The ends lost 4 bases at V and 0 bases at J; junction bases unmatched: 4. The CDR3 DNA reads TGTGCCAGCAGTGCCGGGACTACAAGCACAGATACGCAGTATTTT. Residues: CASSAGTTSTDTQYF.

V and J are TRBV5-4 and TRBJ2-5; 15 bases line up with TRBD2. The CDR3 loop spans 17 amino acids. Trimming cost V 4 bases and J 3 bases; bases outside gene matches: 7. CDR1 is SGHNT, CDR2 YYREEE, per germline (reference sequence). The chain's CDR3 is CASSRRGTSGGKETQYF. For the CDR3, the DNA is TGTGCCAGCAGCCGGAGGGGGACTAGCGGGGGGAAAGAGACCCAGTACTTC.

This sequence joins TRBV5-4 and TRBJ2-1, with unresolved D. V lost 0 bases to trimming and J lost 8 bases, with 6 bases between them. CDR3 length equals 12 residues. Per germline, CDR1 SGHNT and CDR2 YYREEE (reference sequence). CDR3 amino acids: CASSLVDYEQFF. In DNA form, the CDR3 reads TGTGCCAGCAGCTTGGTCGACTATGAGCAGTTCTTC.

V is TRBV7-2 and J is TRBJ2-1; 10 bases agree with TRBD2. Per germline, CDR1 SGHTA and CDR2 FQGNSA. The CDR3 consists of 18 residues. V gave up 5 bases and J gave up 9 bases; unmatched junction bases: 19. The CDR3 DNA follows: TGTGCCAGCAGCCACCCCCCCGGAGGAGCGGGGGGGCTGGGTGAGCAGTTCTTC. Its translation: CASSHPPGGAGGLGEQFF. The entire variable domain, with the rest obtained from reference TRBV7-2 and TRBJ2-1, is as follows: GAGVSQSPSNKVTEKGKDVELRCDPISGHTALYWYRQSLGQGLEFLIYFQGNSAPDKSGLPSDRFSAERTGGSVSTLTIQRTQQEDSAVYLCASSHPPGGAGGLGEQFFGPGTRLTVL.

This clone has more than one count but fewer than ten. The V and J genes are TRBV4-2 and TRBJ2-1; D not certain. Trimming took 1 base from V and 0 from J, leaving 13 bases between them. The germline gives CDR1 LGHNA, CDR2 YNFKEQ. The CDR3 extends over 17 amino acids. CDR3 DNA sequence: TGTGCCAGCAGCCAAGGACTCCAGTCCCACTCCTACAATGAGCAGTTCTTC. Protein product: CASSQGLQSHSYNEQFF.